In this sample, the clone carrying this TCR beta chain turned up a few times. The source of the sample is a study of T-cell memory formation after mild COVID-19. MiXCR was run by TCRdb on the 5' RACE reads, yielding one entry per CDR3 protein. In the table there are around 300,000 distinct CDR3 sequences, approximately 8.4% of which are singletons. The CDR3 is 13 residues long. Unmatched junction bases numbered 9, after V lost 7 bases and J lost 8 bases. Sequencing was performed on PBMCs or a T cell subset sorted from them (not recorded which). The chain links TRBV12-3 or TRBV12-4 to TRBJ2-3, with TRBD2 matching 7 bases. The TCR sequence derives from a man younger than 30 who had mild COVID-19 (a few samples of this study predate the infection). Cell type and time point are not known. DNA of the CDR3: TGTGCCAGCATCCTGGGAGGGGCCGGTACGCAGTATTTT. As protein: CASILGGAGTQYF.